This passage covers 28 T cell receptor beta chains from one sample sequenced in a study of shared clonotypes between healthy human individuals. Naive CD8 cells, CD45RO-negative and positively selected for CCR7, excluded terminally differentiated effector memory CD45RA+ cells. Measured with immunoSEQ multiplex PCR; TCRdb has only the in-frame clones, and not every one. The profile shows some 2.1 million clones, 85% to 95% of them singletons. The sequenced sample consisted of naive CD8+ T cells from PBMCs. Receptors originate from a man aged 18 to 30 in good health. Some clones in this sample may be carry-over from other donors' samples.

The genes are TRBV4-1 and TRBJ2-1; 10 bases fit TRBD1. The ends lost 4 bases at V and 4 bases at J; junction bases unmatched: 4. This CDR3 spans 15 amino acids. CDR1 is MGHRA and CDR2 is YSYEKL in the germline V gene. CDR3 nucleotide sequence: TGCGCCAGCAGCCCACGGACAGGGGGATACAATGAGCAGTTCTTC. Protein product: CASSPRTGGYNEQFF.

Concerning this clone: Different DNA sequences within this sample yield the same CDR3. The V and J genes are TRBV7-9 and TRBJ2-3, with D unresolved. Germline assignment: CDR1 SEHNR and CDR2 FQNEAQ (reference sequence). The V end lost 5 bases, the J end lost 6 bases, and 9 bases lay between the germline ends. This CDR3 comprises 12 residues. This chain's CDR3 is CASSPLADTQYF. The CDR3 nucleotides are TGTGCCAGCAGCCCACTGGCCGATACGCAGTATTTT. The full variable domain, in which reference TRBV7-9 and TRBJ2-3 provide the parts outside the CDR3, is DTGVSQNPRHKITKRGQNVTFRCDPISEHNRLYWYRQTLGQGPEFLTYFQNEAQLEKSRLLSDRFSAERPKGSFSTLEIQRTEQGDSAMYLCASSPLADTQYFGPGTRLTVL.

The CDR3 loop reads CASSSSDGRNQPQHF. CDR3 sequence (DNA): TGTGCCAGCAGTTCATCAGACGGACGAAATCAGCCCCAGCATTTT. This chain joins TRBV6-5 and TRBJ1-5; no clear D. Looked up from germline, CDR1 is MNHEY and CDR2 is SVGAGI. V shed 4 bases and J shed 4 bases, with 14 bases lying between them. The CDR3 runs 15 residues.

The CDR3 loop reads CASSHATGDYEQYF. The CDR3 DNA follows: TGCGCCAGCAGCCACGCGACAGGGGATTACGAGCAGTACTTC. J is TRBJ2-7 and V is TRBV4-1, with 8 bases lining up with TRBD1. CDR3 length: 14 residues. V was pared by 3 bases and J by 4 bases, with 5 bases of the junction left unmatched. Germline values: CDR1 MGHRA, CDR2 YSYEKL.

The chain recombines TRBV7-2 with TRBJ2-7, with 11 bases matching TRBD1. Germline V CDR1 and CDR2: SGHTA, FQGNSA. The CDR3 spans 15 residues. Unmatched junction bases numbered 3, after V lost 2 bases and J lost 3 bases. CDR3 nucleotides: TGTGCCAGCAGCTTAAGGACAGGGGGCCTCTACGAGCAGTACTTC. This codes for CASSLRTGGLYEQYF.

The chain combines TRBV7-9 with TRBJ2-1, with TRBD2 matching 7 bases. CDR3 length: 15 residues. Germline CDR1 reads SEHNR; CDR2 reads FQNEAQ (reference sequence). V shed 3 bases and J 0 bases; nucleotides not matched to a gene: 2. In DNA form, the CDR3 reads TGTGCCAGCAGCTTTAGCGGGCCCTCCTACAATGAGCAGTTCTTC. Translating gives CASSFSGPSYNEQFF.

V usage is TRBV28 and J usage is TRBJ2-7; TRBD2 matches 8 bases. CDR3 length equals 16 residues. Losses at the gene ends were 1 base for V and 4 bases for J; bases not matched to a gene: 9. The germline gives CDR1 MDHEN, CDR2 SYDVKM. The CDR3 loop reads CASSLSGTRKAYEQYF. The CDR3 coding sequence is TGTGCCAGCAGTTTATCCGGGACTAGAAAGGCGTACGAGCAGTACTTC. Looking up the rest from reference TRBV28 and TRBJ2-7 gives the full variable domain: DVKVTQSSRYLVKRTGEKVFLECVQDMDHENMFWYRQDPGLGLRLIYFSYDVKMKEKGDIPEGYSVSREKKERFSLILESASTNQTSMYLCASSLSGTRKAYEQYFGPGTRLTVT.

This chain connects TRBV28 to TRBJ2-7; 9 bases align to TRBD2. The CDR3 is made up of 14 amino acids. Germline V gene data show CDR1 as MDHEN and CDR2 as SYDVKM. V was clipped by 6 bases and J by 6 bases; unmatched bases: 9. The CDR3 nucleotides are TGTGCCAGCAGGCGACCGGGACTAGCATCCGAGCAGTACTTC. Translation: CASRRPGLASEQYF.

In this sample, this clone turned up once. The V call is TRBV6-1, the J call TRBJ2-5; 10 bases align to TRBD2. With 8 bases clipped from V and 2 bases from J, the junction kept 8 bases outside the gene matches. The CDR3 is 15 amino acids. The germline V gene encodes CDR1 MNHNS and CDR2 SASEGT. For the CDR3, the DNA is TGTGCCAGCCGGCTGACTAGCGGGTATCAAGAGACCCAGTACTTC. Translation: CASRLTSGYQETQYF.

The V gene is TRBV7-9, the J gene TRBJ2-3; 10 bases align to TRBD2. This CDR3 region has 13 residues. Trimming took 6 bases from V and 14 from J; bases not matched to a gene: 11. Germline V gene sequence: CDR1 SEHNR, CDR2 FQNEAQ (reference sequence). The CDR3 DNA reads as TGTGCCAGCAGAAGCGGGAGGGCCATTTTTCGGTATTTT. This sequence encodes CASRSGRAIFRYF.

The V and J genes are TRBV27 and TRBJ1-1; D not resolved. Looked up from germline, CDR1 is MNHEY and CDR2 is SMNVEV (reference sequence). The V end was cut by 7 bases, the J end by 0 bases, with 18 bases between. CDR3 size: 16 residues. The CDR3 region has the DNA TGTGCCAGCAAACAAGCAGGAAAAAGTATGAACACTGAAGCTTTCTTT. Encoded protein: CASKQAGKSMNTEAFF.

This clone occurred once. The chain uses TRBV7-2 and TRBJ2-2; D may be TRBD2 (5 bases). Germline CDR1 is SGHTA and CDR2 is FQGNSA. V lost 2 bases, J lost 4 bases, and 11 bases lay in between. The CDR3 length is 15 residues. CDR3 sequence: CASSLPREGTGELFF. CDR3 DNA sequence: TGTGCCAGCAGCTTACCCAGAGAGGGCACCGGGGAGCTGTTTTTT.

This rearrangement joins TRBV19 to TRBJ2-7; 7 positions agree with TRBD2. J was trimmed by 2 bases and V by 1 base; bases with no gene match: 11. Germline V CDR1 and CDR2: LNHDA, SQIVND (reference sequence). The CDR3 extends over 17 amino acids. The CDR3 region has the DNA TGTGCCAGTAGTATAGTTCCCGGGCTAGCGGCAACCTACGAGCAGTACTTC. Translation gives CASSIVPGLAATYEQYF.

For this clone: At the DNA level, this CDR3 is encoded by other sequences in the same sample as well. The rearrangement links TRBV6-5 to TRBJ1-1; no clear D. This CDR3 region has 14 residues. Trimming took off 0 bases at V and 1 base at J, with 6 bases between the two ends. CDR1 is MNHEY and CDR2 is SVGAGI in the germline V gene. CDR3 region: CASSYSGRNTEAFF. The CDR3 coding sequence is TGTGCCAGCAGTTACTCGGGCAGGAACACTGAAGCTTTCTTT.

V and J are TRBV29-1 and TRBJ2-7, with 10 bases that match TRBD1. CDR3 length equals 15 residues. CDR1 and CDR2 from the germline V gene are SQVTM and ANQGSEA. After removal of 5 bases from V and 2 bases from J, the junction contained 9 bases not matched to a gene. The DNA for the CDR3 is TGCAGCGTTCAAGGGACAGGGGTCGAGCCCTACGAGCAGTACTTC. This gives the protein CSVQGTGVEPYEQYF.

The chain carries TRBV29-1 and TRBJ1-3; D may be TRBD1 (6 bases). V dropped 4 bases and J dropped 4 bases, with 14 bases sitting between them. There are 14 residues in the CDR3. Germline CDR1 SQVTM, CDR2 ANQGSEA. CDR3: CSVGEGVMGNTIYF. The CDR3 region has the DNA TGCAGCGTTGGTGAGGGGGTGATGGGAAACACCATATATTTT.

The J gene is TRBJ2-5, the V gene TRBV10-3; 7 nucleotides agree with TRBD2. The CDR3 contains 14 residues. Germline V gene lookup returns CDR1 ENHRY and CDR2 SYGVKD. V shed 3 bases, J shed 5 bases, and the junction held 6 bases outside the gene matches. Here the CDR3 reads CAISDAGRGETQYF. CDR3 DNA: TGTGCCATCAGTGATGCAGGGAGGGGTGAGACCCAGTACTTC.

The chain employs TRBV29-1 and TRBJ2-3, with D perhaps matching TRBD1 or TRBD2 (5 bases each). Germline V lookup: CDR1 SQVTM, CDR2 ANQGSEA. Trimming shortened V by 5 bases and J by 3 bases, and 12 bases separated the two germline ends. The CDR3 totals 13 residues. The DNA for the CDR3 is TGCAGCGTTACTCCGGGACCGACAGATACGCAGTATTTT. This gives the protein CSVTPGPTDTQYF.

The chain couples TRBV27 to TRBJ1-1; D unresolved. Germline V gene data show CDR1 as MNHEY and CDR2 as SMNVEV (reference sequence). The CDR3 consists of 13 residues. The V and J ends lost 5 bases and 4 bases respectively, with 11 bases between them. The CDR3 here is CASSHTKPTEAFF. In nucleotides, the CDR3 is TGTGCCAGCAGTCACACTAAGCCCACTGAAGCTTTCTTT.

This chain joins TRBV28 and TRBJ2-5; a weak D match, TRBD1 (5 bases). Per germline, CDR1 MDHEN and CDR2 SYDVKM. This CDR3 comprises 15 residues. V dropped 6 bases and J dropped 2 bases, with 16 bases sitting between them. The CDR3 DNA follows: TGTGCCAGCAGAAACTCCCTTGGGGCTCAAGAGACCCAGTACTTC. As protein: CASRNSLGAQETQYF.

The chain combines TRBV9 with TRBJ1-2; 8 bases fit TRBD1. There are 15 residues in the CDR3. The germline CDR1 and CDR2 sequences are SGDLS and YYNGEE. With V trimmed by 4 bases and J by 8 bases, 13 bases remained unmatched. The CDR3 DNA follows: TGTGCCAGCAGCTATGGATTACAGGGGGTGATGGGCTACACCTTC. This encodes CASSYGLQGVMGYTF.

The chain uses TRBV15 and TRBJ2-1, with D possibly being TRBD1 (6 bases). Germline assignment: CDR1 LNHNV and CDR2 YYDKDF (reference sequence). The CDR3 covers 17 residues. Trimming left V 4 bases short and J 4 bases short, with 20 bases between. The CDR3 nucleotides are TGTGCCACCAGCATCTCAGGACAGCCTCCCGGATACAATGAGCAGTTCTTC. Encoded protein: CATSISGQPPGYNEQFF.

Here the CDR3 DNA reads TGTGCCAGCAGTCCCGGGACAGGAGGGTATGGCTACACCTTC. Translated: CASSPGTGGYGYTF. This sequence joins TRBV6-4 and TRBJ1-2; 8 bases are a match to TRBD1. The CDR3 spans 14 residues. J gave up 5 bases and V 5 bases, and 7 bases lay outside the gene matches. CDR1 is MRHNA and CDR2 is SNTAGT in the germline V gene.

V is TRBV5-4 and J is TRBJ1-5; no reliable D call. This CDR3 has 13 residues. Trimming took off 0 bases at V and 1 base at J, with 2 bases between the two ends. Germline assignment: CDR1 SGHNT and CDR2 YYREEE (reference sequence). This CDR3 reads CASSLDSNQPQHF. CDR3 sequence (DNA): TGTGCCAGCAGCTTGGACAGCAATCAGCCCCAGCATTTT.

This chain uses TRBV10-3 with TRBJ1-1; perhaps TRBD1 as D (5 bases). The CDR3 loop spans 13 amino acids. CDR1 and CDR2 from the germline V gene are ENHRY and SYGVKD. V lost 6 bases and J 3 bases, leaving 11 bases between the germline ends. The CDR3 DNA sequence: TGTGCCATCAGCAATCAGGGCGACACTGAAGCTTTCTTT. It encodes CAISNQGDTEAFF.

The CDR3 coding sequence is TGTGCCAGCAGCGCTAGACTCCAGCCAGATACGCAGTATTTT. It specifies CASSARLQPDTQYF. This sequence joins TRBV5-5 and TRBJ2-3; D uncertain. V was trimmed by 4 bases and J by 4 bases, leaving 13 bases between them. The V gene's germline CDR1 is SGHKS and CDR2 YYEKEE (reference sequence). The CDR3 loop spans 14 amino acids.

The rearrangement uses TRBV13 and TRBJ1-1; 7 bases align to TRBD1. CDR3 length: 16 residues. Germline V lookup: CDR1 PRHDT, CDR2 FYEKMQ (reference sequence). The V and J ends lost 3 bases and 8 bases, in that order; junction bases with no gene match: 15. The DNA of the CDR3 is TGTGCCAGCAGCTTGTGGAGACAGGGTCTCGAGGTCGAAGCTTTCTTT. Translated, it gives CASSLWRQGLEVEAFF. The entire variable domain, with the rest obtained from reference TRBV13 and TRBJ1-1, is as follows: AAGVIQSPRHLIKEKRETATLKCYPIPRHDTVYWYQQGPGQDPQFLISFYEKMQSDKGSIPDRFSAQQFSDYHSELNMSSLELGDSALYFCASSLWRQGLEVEAFFGQGTRLTVV.

This clone has a single count. This sequence joins TRBV5-4 and TRBJ1-2, with TRBD1 matching 8 bases. Germline CDR1 reads SGHNT; CDR2 reads YYREEE (reference sequence). There are 13 residues in the CDR3. The V and J ends lost 1 base and 7 bases, in that order; junction bases with no gene match: 3. The CDR3 region is CASSLWGQAGYTF. The CDR3, as DNA: TGTGCCAGCAGCTTGTGGGGACAGGCTGGCTACACCTTC.